This passage covers 20 T cell receptor beta chains from one sample sequenced in a study of Graves' ophthalmopathy and Graves' hyperthyroidism. Investigators amplified TCR beta CDR3 regions from RNA transcripts. RT-PCR was first run with HTBI primers, then multiplex PCR in a second round. Each CDR3 protein gets one entry after TCRdb re-called the multiplex PCR reads with MiXCR. Among approximately 210,000 distinct CDR3 sequences listed, just under 30% were seen once. What was sequenced was peripheral blood. Source of these receptors: a man aged 50 to 59 with Graves' ophthalmopathy.

This clonotype was seen at least ten times. V usage is TRBV6-5 and J usage is TRBJ2-5; D remains unclear. Germline V gene sequence: CDR1 MNHEY, CDR2 SVGAGI. The CDR3 extends over 13 amino acids. The ends were cut back, 2 bases at V and 0 bases at J, with 4 bases in the middle. CDR3 region: CASSYRNQETQYF. CDR3 DNA sequence: TGTGCCAGCAGTTACAGGAACCAAGAGACCCAGTACTTC.

This clonotype was observed at least ten times. The gene calls are TRBV4-3 and TRBJ2-5; TRBD1 aligns across 7 bases. The trim removed 5 bases at V and 4 bases at J, leaving 10 bases unmatched. The CDR3 has 15 residues. Germline V gene lookup returns CDR1 LGHNA and CDR2 YSLEER. The CDR3 loop reads CASSTQGRLGETQYF. CDR3 bases: TGCGCCAGCAGCACACAGGGGAGATTAGGAGAGACCCAGTACTTC.

CDR3: CASSYQLTGGNEQYF. CDR3 sequence (DNA): TGTGCCAGCAGCTACCAACTTACAGGGGGGAACGAGCAGTACTTC. The chain combines TRBV13 with TRBJ2-7, with TRBD1 matching 8 bases. CDR1 PRHDT and CDR2 FYEKMQ come from the germline V gene (reference sequence). V lost 4 bases and J lost 5; bases outside the gene matches: 10. The CDR3 is 15 residues long. The variable domain in full, completed from reference TRBV13 and TRBJ2-7, reads AAGVIQSPRHLIKEKRETATLKCYPIPRHDTVYWYQQGPGQDPQFLISFYEKMQSDKGSIPDRFSAQQFSDYHSELNMSSLELGDSALYFCASSYQLTGGNEQYFGPGTRLTVT.

The CDR3: CASSWTGGSRSEQYF. In nucleotides, the CDR3 is TGTGCCAGCAGTTGGACAGGGGGCTCCCGCTCCGAGCAGTACTTC. This chain uses TRBV6-2 or TRBV6-3 with TRBJ2-7; 11 bases are a match to TRBD1. CDR1 is MNHEY and CDR2 is SVGEGT in the germline V gene. The CDR3 consists of 15 residues. V was clipped by 4 bases and J by 6 bases; unmatched bases: 8.

At least ten counts were recorded for this clonotype. The genes are TRBV19 and TRBJ2-5, with a tentative D call TRBD1 (6 bases). Germline CDR1 LNHDA, CDR2 SQIVND (reference sequence). There are 15 residues in the CDR3. V was cut by 6 bases and J by 3 bases, with 17 bases left in between. CDR3 DNA: TGTGCCAGTAGCCCCAGAGGGGGTAGCGAAGAGACCCAGTACTTC. It specifies CASSPRGGSEETQYF.

This clonotype has at least ten counts. This sequence joins TRBV7-9 and TRBJ2-2, with unresolved D. This CDR3 is built from 12 residues. CDR1 and CDR2 from the germline V gene are SEHNR and FQNEAQ (reference sequence). V lost 3 bases and J 5 bases, leaving 4 bases between the germline ends. The CDR3 loop is CASSFDTGELFF. DNA of the CDR3: TGTGCCAGCAGCTTCGATACCGGGGAGCTGTTTTTT.

This clonotype was detected many times. The chain joins TRBV5-1 to TRBJ1-1, with D possibly being TRBD1 (5 bases). Trimming left V 1 base short and J 4 bases short, with 14 bases between. This CDR3 contains 15 residues. Germline lookup yields CDR1 SGHRS and CDR2 YFSETQ. CDR3 loop: CASSLQGPPSTEAFF. CDR3 sequence (DNA): TGCGCCAGCAGCTTGCAGGGTCCGCCGAGCACTGAAGCTTTCTTT.

This clonotype occurred many times. The rearrangement uses TRBV3-1 and TRBJ2-7, with D perhaps TRBD1 (6 bases). The CDR3 has 14 residues. Germline loops: CDR1 LGHDT, CDR2 YNNKEL (reference sequence). Trimming removed 1 base from V and 5 bases from J, with 12 bases in between. The CDR3 protein is CASSQVWAGDEQYF. In nucleotides, the CDR3 is TGTGCCAGCAGCCAAGTCTGGGCAGGGGACGAGCAGTACTTC.

This clonotype showed up many times. The chain couples TRBV6-5 to TRBJ2-2; 12 bases line up with TRBD2. The CDR3 is 16 amino acids. The J segment lost 5 bases and the V segment lost 5 bases, leaving 6 bases of the junction unmatched. Germline CDR1 MNHEY, CDR2 SVGAGI. The CDR3 nucleotides are TGTGCCAGCAGTCCCGGGACTAGCGGGCGGACCGGGGAGCTGTTTTTT. This codes for CASSPGTSGRTGELFF.

The rearrangement links TRBV15 to TRBJ1-2; the match to TRBD1 covers 7 bases. With V trimmed by 0 bases and J by 0 bases, 4 bases remained unmatched. Germline lookup yields CDR1 LNHNV and CDR2 YYDKDF (reference sequence). The CDR3 totals 16 residues. The CDR3 DNA reads as TGTGCCACCAGCAGAGATCGGGACAGAGCTAACTATGGCTACACCTTC. As protein: CATSRDRDRANYGYTF. The variable domain in full, with the rest retrieved from reference TRBV15 and TRBJ1-2, is DAMVIQNPRYQVTQFGKPVTLSCSQTLNHNVMYWYQQKSSQAPKLLFHYYDKDFNNEADTPDNFQSRRPNTSFCFLDIRSPGLGDTAMYLCATSRDRDRANYGYTFGSGTRLTVV.

Many counts were recorded for this clonotype. The CDR3, as DNA: TGTGCCAGTAATGGAGGGACTTTAGCTGAAGCTTTCTTT. Its protein product is CASNGGTLAEAFF. The V gene is TRBV19, the J gene TRBJ1-1; a possible D gene is TRBD1 (5 bases). V lost 7 bases to trimming and J lost 6 bases, with 15 bases between them. The CDR3 is 13 amino acids. Germline-derived CDR1 and CDR2 are LNHDA and SQIVND (reference sequence). The whole variable domain, filled in from reference TRBV19 and TRBJ1-1, reads DGGITQSPKYLFRKEGQNVTLSCEQNLNHDAMYWYRQDPGQGLRLIYYSQIVNDFQKGDIAEGYSVSREKKESFPLTVTSAQKNPTAFYLCASNGGTLAEAFFGQGTRLTVV.

This clonotype was found many times. The J gene is TRBJ1-5, the V gene TRBV6-1, with D hard to call. This CDR3 has 15 residues. The germline V gene has CDR1 MNHNS and CDR2 SASEGT. Trimming took off 4 bases at V and 0 bases at J, with 10 bases between the two ends. CDR3 bases: TGTGCCAGCAGTGGGATCGACGTTAGCAATCAGCCCCAGCATTTT. It is translated as CASSGIDVSNQPQHF.

This clonotype showed up many times. The J gene is TRBJ2-5, the V gene TRBV9; TRBD2 agrees at 8 bases. Trimming cost V 7 bases and J 1 base; bases outside gene matches: 9. This CDR3 spans 15 amino acids. Germline V gene data show CDR1 as SGDLS and CDR2 as YYNGEE. CDR3 nucleotides: TGTGCCAGCGGCCGGGAGGGTATAGTCCAAGAGACCCAGTACTTC. Protein product: CASGREGIVQETQYF. Looking up the rest from reference TRBV9 and TRBJ2-5 gives the full variable domain: DSGVTQTPKHLITATGQRVTLRCSPRSGDLSVYWYQQSLDQGLQFLIQYYNGEERAKGNILERFSAQQFPDLHSELNLSSLELGDSALYFCASGREGIVQETQYFGPGTRLLVL.

This clonotype was observed many times. The gene calls are TRBV7-8 and TRBJ2-2; tentatively, D is TRBD1 (7 bases). Germline CDR1 and CDR2: SGHVS and FQNEAQ. The CDR3 consists of 15 residues. Trimming cost V 1 base and J 7 bases, with 13 bases left between them. The CDR3 DNA reads as TGTGCCAGCAGCTTAGGCAGGGGGGCGATCGGGGAGCTGTTTTTT. This codes for CASSLGRGAIGELFF.

This clonotype was picked up many times. The rearrangement joins TRBV6-2 or TRBV6-3 to TRBJ2-2; D could derive from TRBD1 or TRBD2 (5 bases each). This CDR3 has 16 residues. Germline CDR1 reads MNHEY; CDR2 reads SVGEGT. V gave up 2 bases and J gave up 7 bases, with 17 bases separating them. CDR3 region: CASSYIGDAVSGELFF. The CDR3 DNA is TGTGCCAGCAGTTACATTGGGGACGCTGTGAGCGGGGAGCTGTTTTTT.

The chain is built from TRBV14 and TRBJ1-6; the D gene is possibly TRBD1 (5 bases). Trimming removed 6 bases from V and 6 bases from J, with 9 bases in between. The CDR3 has 13 residues. Germline CDR1 reads SGHDN; CDR2 reads FVKESK. The CDR3 loop is CASRGTANSPLHF. The CDR3 DNA sequence: TGTGCCAGCAGAGGGACGGCTAATTCACCCCTCCACTTT.

This clonotype was picked up many times. The chain recombines TRBV29-1 with TRBJ2-3, with 7 bases lining up with TRBD2. The ends lost 5 bases at V and 6 bases at J; junction bases unmatched: 11. Germline CDR1 and CDR2: SQVTM and ANQGSEA. This CDR3 comprises 14 residues. The CDR3 here is CSVLLGRDGDTQYF. As DNA, the CDR3 is TGCAGCGTTTTATTGGGGAGGGATGGGGATACGCAGTATTTT.

The chain uses TRBV20-1 and TRBJ1-1; D perhaps matches TRBD1 (6 bases). V was trimmed by 2 bases and J by 4 bases, leaving 17 bases between them. The length of the CDR3 is 15 residues. Germline V gene data show CDR1 as DFQATT and CDR2 as SNEGSKA (reference sequence). The CDR3 coding sequence is TGCAGTGCTAGATTGGCAGGGGCATTAGGCACTGAAGCTTTCTTT. It codes for CSARLAGALGTEAFF.

This clonotype occurred many times. The chain links TRBV4-3 to TRBJ2-7; D tentatively fits TRBD1 or TRBD2 (5 bases each). Germline V gives CDR1 LGHNA, CDR2 YSLEER. There are 14 residues in the CDR3. Trimming pared 3 bases from V and 7 bases from J, leaving 16 bases between. CDR3 sequence: CASSQSGTPHEQYF. DNA of the CDR3: TGCGCCAGCAGCCAGTCCGGGACCCCCCATGAGCAGTACTTC.

This clonotype was seen many times. The chain carries TRBV7-3 and TRBJ2-6, with D uncertain. With 4 bases removed from V and 4 bases from J, the gap between germline ends came to 14 bases. The CDR3 covers 16 residues. Germline V gene lookup returns CDR1 SGHTA and CDR2 FQGTGA. This chain's CDR3 is CASSSAPLVGANVLTF. The CDR3 nucleotides are TGTGCCAGCAGCTCAGCCCCCTTGGTCGGGGCCAACGTCCTGACTTTC.